The next 20 T cell receptor beta chains were all read from a single sample in a study of PD-L1 blockade in urothelial cancer. This table comes from immunoSEQ multiplex PCR, and its TCRdb copy is limited to in-frame clones, with some not included. The sample includes under 60,000 clones, around 86% of them seen just once. As for time point: peripheral blood 6 weeks after treatment start. The sample was PBMCs, taken around atezolizumab (anti-PD-L1) treatment. All receptors derive from a man aged 55 to 70 with urothelial cancer.

The J gene is TRBJ2-7, the V gene TRBV20-1; maybe TRBD1 (5 bases). V was clipped by 6 bases and J by 3 bases, with 9 bases between them. CDR1 is DFQATT and CDR2 is SNEGSKA in the germline V gene (reference sequence). The CDR3 covers 11 residues. The CDR3 DNA reads as TGCAGTGCAACGGACAACTACGAGCAGTACTTC. This encodes CSATDNYEQYF.

V gene TRBV11-2 combines with J gene TRBJ2-5; maybe TRBD1 (5 bases). CDR1 and CDR2 from the germline V gene are SGHAT and FQNNGV. V gave up 5 bases and J gave up 1 base, with 8 bases separating them. This CDR3 is built from 13 residues. CDR3 region: CASSRQFQETQYF. CDR3 nucleotide sequence: TGTGCCAGCAGCCGACAGTTCCAAGAGACCCAGTACTTC.

The gene calls are TRBV19 and TRBJ1-6; 7 nucleotides line up with TRBD1. The CDR3 sequence is 13 residues long. Germline trimming cut 10 bases from V and 10 bases from J; bases unmatched to any gene: 10. Germline CDR1 and CDR2: LNHDA and SQIVND (reference sequence). In nucleotides, the CDR3 is TGTGCCACCCGAGACAGGGTAGGGTCACCCCTCCACTTT. This codes for CATRDRVGSPLHF.

J is TRBJ1-2 and V is TRBV6-6, with D hard to call. The germline CDR1 and CDR2 sequences are MNHNY and SVGAGI (reference sequence). V lost 3 bases to trimming and J lost 7 bases, with 3 bases between them. This CDR3 has 10 amino acids. CDR3 bases: TGTGCCAGCAGTTATCTTGGCTACACCTTC. Translated, it gives CASSYLGYTF.

The V and J genes are TRBV18 and TRBJ2-1; the D is unclear. CDR3 size: 15 residues. CDR1 KGHSH and CDR2 LQKENI come from the germline V gene. Trimming stripped 1 base from V and 0 bases from J, with 7 bases between. The DNA for the CDR3 is TGTGCCAGCTCACCACTGTCCAGCTCCTACAATGAGCAGTTCTTC. Its translation: CASSPLSSSYNEQFF. The variable domain in full, completed from reference TRBV18 and TRBJ2-1, reads NAGVMQNPRHLVRRRGQEARLRCSPMKGHSHVYWYRQLPEEGLKFMVYLQKENIIDESGMPKERFSAEFPKEGPSILRIQQVVRGDSAAYFCASSPLSSSYNEQFFGPGTRLTVL.

The V call is TRBV5-1, the J call TRBJ2-7, with D unclear. The germline V gene has CDR1 SGHRS and CDR2 YFSETQ. The CDR3 is 14 amino acids. Trimming shortened V by 0 bases and J by 5 bases, and 12 bases separated the two germline ends. The CDR3 sequence: CASSLAHSSNEQYF. The CDR3 nucleotides read TGCGCCAGCAGCTTGGCCCACAGTTCAAACGAGCAGTACTTC.

The chain carries TRBV19 and TRBJ2-1, with a possible D match to TRBD2 (7 bases). The CDR3 contains 15 residues. V shed 7 bases and J shed 9 bases, with 22 bases lying between them. Germline V CDR1 and CDR2: LNHDA, SQIVND (reference sequence). CDR3 amino acids: CASIPSVGGRFEQFF. For the CDR3, the DNA is TGTGCCAGTATTCCGAGTGTGGGGGGGCGCTTTGAGCAGTTCTTC.

In DNA form, the CDR3 reads TGTGCCAGCAGCTGGATCGGGACTCAAGGGAATGAGCAGTTCTTC. Residues: CASSWIGTQGNEQFF. V is TRBV5-8 and J is TRBJ2-1; maybe TRBD2 (6 bases). Trimming removed 3 bases at V and 7 bases at J, with 17 bases between. CDR1 SGHTS and CDR2 YDEGEE come from the germline V gene. This CDR3 region has 15 residues.

The chain is built from TRBV7-3 and TRBJ2-7; D gene ambiguous. Germline CDR1 and CDR2: SGHTA and FQGTGA. This CDR3 is 15 amino acids long. With 2 bases removed from V and 2 bases from J, the gap between germline ends came to 13 bases. The CDR3 region is CASSLDGSDAYEQYF. CDR3 coding DNA: TGTGCCAGCAGCTTAGATGGCAGTGATGCCTACGAGCAGTACTTC.

The genes are TRBV7-8 and TRBJ2-3; 8 bases fit TRBD1. The CDR3 is made up of 16 amino acids. Unmatched junction bases numbered 11, after V lost 5 bases and J lost 4 bases. Germline values: CDR1 SGHVS, CDR2 FQNEAQ. CDR3 residues: CASSQNAGQAADTQYF. In nucleotides, the CDR3 is TGTGCCAGCAGCCAAAACGCGGGACAGGCAGCAGATACGCAGTATTTT.

This clone was seen a few times. This chain joins TRBV5-6 and TRBJ1-1; TRBD1 might be the D (6 bases). V shed 5 bases and J shed 7 bases, with 12 bases lying between them. Germline CDR1 SGHDT, CDR2 YYEEEE. CDR3 length equals 12 residues. The CDR3 is CASRMGHGEAFF. DNA for the CDR3: TGTGCCAGCAGGATGGGACACGGTGAAGCTTTCTTT.

The chain recombines TRBV18 with TRBJ1-5; TRBD1 matches at 7 bases. The CDR3 extends over 15 amino acids. With 5 bases clipped from V and 5 bases from J, the junction kept 9 bases outside the gene matches. Germline-derived CDR1 and CDR2 are KGHSH and LQKENI. The CDR3 DNA sequence: TGTGCCAGCTCATCCGACAGGGTTTCTTATCAGCCCCAGCATTTT. As protein: CASSSDRVSYQPQHF.

The chain uses TRBV5-1 and TRBJ2-5; TRBD1 matches at 7 bases. The CDR3 covers 15 residues. CDR1 is SGHRS, CDR2 YFSETQ, per germline. The J segment lost 1 base and the V segment lost 3 bases, leaving 6 bases of the junction unmatched. The DNA of the CDR3 is TGCGCCAGCAGCTCCTTACAGGGGCGCCAAGAGACCCAGTACTTC. This codes for CASSSLQGRQETQYF.

This chain links TRBV11-2 with TRBJ1-1, with D possibly matching TRBD1 (5 bases). The V end was cut by 1 base, the J end by 3 bases, with 12 bases between. CDR1 and CDR2 from the germline V gene are SGHAT and FQNNGV. This CDR3 region has 15 residues. The CDR3 protein is CASSLGQPGDTEAFF. Written as DNA, the CDR3 is TGTGCCAGCAGCTTAGGACAGCCGGGTGACACTGAAGCTTTCTTT.

This chain joins TRBV5-1 and TRBJ2-3, with D uncertain. Germline V lookup: CDR1 SGHRS, CDR2 YFSETQ. V was clipped by 0 bases and J by 4 bases, with 9 bases between them. CDR3 length: 14 residues. CDR3 region: CASSLASEADTQYF. CDR3 nucleotides: TGCGCCAGCAGCTTGGCCTCAGAAGCAGATACGCAGTATTTT. The full variable domain, completed using reference TRBV5-1 and TRBJ2-3, is KAGVTQTPRYLIKTRGQQVTLSCSPISGHRSVSWYQQTPGQGLQFLFEYFSETQRNKGNFPGRFSGRQFSNSRSEMNVSTLELGDSALYLCASSLASEADTQYFGPGTRLTVL.

The chain is built from TRBV5-1 and TRBJ2-2; 7 bases are shared with TRBD1. Germline CDR1 reads SGHRS; CDR2 reads YFSETQ. The CDR3 length is 20 residues. Trimming removed 2 bases from V and 3 bases from J; junction bases left unmatched: 19. CDR3 DNA: TGCGCCAGCAGCTTCACTGTTGGACAGGTGTTAATTAGGGACACCGGGGAGCTGTTTTTT. It codes for CASSFTVGQVLIRDTGELFF.

The sample holds one count of this clone. J is TRBJ2-1 and V is TRBV29-1, with 9 bases lining up with TRBD1. The CDR3 runs to 15 residues. In germline, CDR1 is SQVTM, CDR2 ANQGSEA. V trimming: 7 bases; J trimming: 7 bases; junction bases outside the gene matches: 14. DNA of the CDR3: TGCAGCGGCGCCACAACAGGGGGCGCTAGGAATGAGCAGTTCTTC. This sequence encodes CSGATTGGARNEQFF.

The V gene is TRBV19, the J gene TRBJ1-5; TRBD1 matches 8 bases. This CDR3 has 16 residues. V shed 3 bases, J shed 1 base, and the junction held 5 bases outside the gene matches. Germline CDR1 is LNHDA and CDR2 is SQIVND (reference sequence). CDR3 bases: TGTGCCAGTAGTATCGACAGGGGCCGCAGCAATCAGCCCCAGCATTTT. This codes for CASSIDRGRSNQPQHF. The variable domain in full, with the rest retrieved from reference TRBV19 and TRBJ1-5, is DGGITQSPKYLFRKEGQNVTLSCEQNLNHDAMYWYRQDPGQGLRLIYYSQIVNDFQKGDIAEGYSVSREKKESFPLTVTSAQKNPTAFYLCASSIDRGRSNQPQHFGDGTRLSIL.

This chain uses TRBV19 with TRBJ2-3, with TRBD1 as a possible D gene (6 bases). Looked up from germline, CDR1 is LNHDA and CDR2 is SQIVND (reference sequence). V dropped 4 bases and J dropped 2 bases, with 13 bases sitting between them. The CDR3 spans 15 residues. CDR3 sequence (DNA): TGTGCCAGTAGTAAGGCAGAGGGGGACACAGATACGCAGTATTTT. It encodes CASSKAEGDTDTQYF.

V is TRBV27 and J is TRBJ1-2, with D possibly matching TRBD1 (6 bases). Germline CDR1 and CDR2: MNHEY and SMNVEV (reference sequence). Trimming stripped 5 bases from V and 5 bases from J, with 12 bases between. The CDR3 length is 13 residues. The CDR3 loop is CASSTPQGYGYTF. The CDR3 coding sequence is TGTGCCAGCAGTACCCCACAGGGTTATGGCTACACCTTC.